Listed here are 25 T cell receptor beta chains from one sample, sequenced in a study of T cell responses to AZD1222 COVID-19 vaccine. The method was immunoSEQ multiplex PCR; TCRdb's version includes in-frame clones alone and lacks a portion of them. The table has under 150,000 clones, approximately 90% seen once. Sequenced material: peripheral blood, taken 28 days after the second AZD1222 dose. The source is an adult who received the AZD1222 COVID-19 vaccine.

The chain has TRBV6-1 and TRBJ1-1; 7 nucleotides line up with TRBD1. V shed 4 bases, J shed 5 bases, and the junction held 16 bases outside the gene matches. Germline V gene sequence: CDR1 MNHNS, CDR2 SASEGT. CDR3 length: 17 amino acids. The CDR3 is CASSGTWQGVRTTEAFF. In nucleotides, the CDR3 is TGTGCCAGCAGTGGGACATGGCAGGGGGTACGGACGACTGAAGCTTTCTTT.

The chain links TRBV5-1 to TRBJ2-7; D is undetermined. The germline V and J ends were trimmed by 7 bases and 1 base, with 9 bases remaining between them. Germline CDR1 reads SGHRS; CDR2 reads YFSETQ. This CDR3 contains 12 residues. CDR3 nucleotides: TGCGCCAGCTCGGACGGATCCTACGAGCAGTACTTC. Translation: CASSDGSYEQYF.

The chain recombines TRBV5-5 with TRBJ1-1, with D perhaps matching TRBD1 (6 bases). CDR1 is SGHKS, CDR2 YYEKEE, per germline (reference sequence). The CDR3 length is 14 residues. V was clipped by 4 bases and J by 7 bases, with 17 bases between them. This chain's CDR3 is CASSPTPGVGEAFF. Here the CDR3 DNA reads TGTGCCAGCAGCCCGACTCCAGGGGTGGGTGAAGCTTTCTTT.

The CDR3 sequence is CASSTDRANEQFF. The CDR3 DNA reads TGTGCCAGCAGCACGGACAGGGCGAATGAGCAGTTCTTC. The chain uses TRBV7-3 and TRBJ2-1; 8 bases align to TRBD1. The CDR3 sequence is 13 residues long. V lost 5 bases, J lost 7 bases, and 4 bases stayed unmatched. CDR1 is SGHTA, CDR2 FQGTGA, per germline.

The chain is built from TRBV5-1 and TRBJ1-6, with 8 bases matching TRBD1. The CDR3 runs to 15 residues. Germline CDR1 reads SGHRS; CDR2 reads YFSETQ. Trimming at V came to 0 bases and at J to 7 bases, leaving 3 bases not matched to a gene. CDR3 bases: TGCGCCAGCAGCTTGGGGACAGGGAAAAATTCACCCCTCCACTTT. Amino acids: CASSLGTGKNSPLHF.

The chain couples TRBV27 to TRBJ1-5; 7 bases fit TRBD1. The CDR3 covers 19 residues. With 7 bases clipped from V and 0 bases from J, the junction kept 18 bases outside the gene matches. Germline V lookup: CDR1 MNHEY, CDR2 SMNVEV (reference sequence). The DNA of the CDR3 is TGTGCCAGCACCCCTGACAGGGAAAGGTATCCTTATAGCAATCAGCCCCAGCATTTT. Its translation: CASTPDRERYPYSNQPQHF.

The V gene is TRBV9, the J gene TRBJ1-3, with TRBD1 as a possible D gene (6 bases). There are 15 residues in the CDR3. Trimming pared 4 bases from V and 8 bases from J, leaving 19 bases between. Germline V gene lookup returns CDR1 SGDLS and CDR2 YYNGEE. The CDR3 loop is CASSPHTLSGDTIYF. As DNA, the CDR3 is TGTGCCAGCAGCCCCCACACACTTTCAGGGGACACCATATATTTT.

The V and J genes are TRBV10-1 and TRBJ2-5; D gene uncertain. The CDR3 contains 14 residues. Trimming took off 0 bases at V and 2 bases at J, with 7 bases between the two ends. Germline V CDR1 and CDR2: WNHNN, SYGVQD (reference sequence). The CDR3 bases are TGCGCCAGCAGTGAGTCAGGCAGGCAAGAGACCCAGTACTTC. This encodes CASSESGRQETQYF.

The chain employs TRBV24-1 and TRBJ1-6; D not certain. The V and J ends lost 0 bases and 10 bases respectively, with 12 bases between them. Germline V gene data show CDR1 as KGHDR and CDR2 as SFDVKD. The CDR3 runs 15 residues. CDR3 protein: CATSDLRGRRSPLHF. CDR3 DNA: TGTGCCACCAGTGATTTGCGCGGCCGGAGGTCACCCCTCCACTTT.

This chain connects TRBV7-3 to TRBJ2-1; D call uncertain. Trimming cost V 11 bases and J 0 bases, with 17 bases left between them. Germline CDR1 and CDR2: SGHTA and FQGTGA. The CDR3 is 15 amino acids. The CDR3 region has the DNA TGTGCCGGCCTTGCCGGTGGAATCTCCTACAATGAGCAGTTCTTC. Amino acids: CAGLAGGISYNEQFF.

The CDR3, as DNA: TGTGCCAGCAGCTTAGGGGGAGGTGGCTACACCTTC. This codes for CASSLGGGGYTF. The chain joins TRBV7-2 to TRBJ1-2; D is ambiguous. CDR3 size: 12 residues. Germline CDR1 reads SGHTA; CDR2 reads FQGNSA. V lost 1 base and J 7 bases, leaving 7 bases between the germline ends.

This clone appeared once. The V call is TRBV7-8, the J call TRBJ1-2; D not certain. The V end was cut by 5 bases, the J end by 1 base, with 14 bases between. Looked up from germline, CDR1 is SGHVS and CDR2 is FQNEAQ. There are 15 residues in the CDR3. CDR3 nucleotides: TGTGCCAGCAGCAGAAACAGATCGCGTAACTATGGCTACACCTTC. As protein: CASSRNRSRNYGYTF.

V gene TRBV7-3 combines with J gene TRBJ2-1, with a weak D call TRBD2 (7 bases). V was clipped by 5 bases and J by 4 bases, with 15 bases between them. Germline values: CDR1 SGHTA, CDR2 FQGTGA. This CDR3 has 15 residues. CDR3 in amino acids: CASSPQGREYNEQFF. The CDR3 DNA reads TGTGCCAGCAGCCCCCAGGGGCGGGAGTACAATGAGCAGTTCTTC.

V and J are TRBV19 and TRBJ1-5; 8 bases are shared with TRBD1. Germline CDR1 is LNHDA and CDR2 is SQIVND (reference sequence). The ends lost 6 bases at V and 7 bases at J; junction bases unmatched: 5. This CDR3 has 13 amino acids. The CDR3 DNA reads TGTGCCAGTAGCGACAGGGGAAACCAGCCCCAGCATTTT. Encoded protein: CASSDRGNQPQHF.

CDR3 DNA sequence: TGTGCCAGCAGCCCCCACAGCAACACTGAAGCTTTCTTT. Protein: CASSPHSNTEAFF. The chain employs TRBV11-3 and TRBJ1-1, with unresolved D. The germline CDR1 and CDR2 sequences are SGHNT and YENEEA. Trimming left V 5 bases short and J 2 bases short, with 9 bases between. This CDR3 is 13 amino acids long.

The rearrangement links TRBV28 to TRBJ2-7, with TRBD1 identical over 8 bases. V shed 1 base and J 5 bases; nucleotides not matched to a gene: 7. The CDR3 runs to 15 residues. Germline assignment: CDR1 MDHEN and CDR2 SYDVKM. The CDR3 sequence is CASSLYPPRGHEQYF. The DNA of the CDR3 is TGTGCCAGCAGTTTATACCCCCCCAGGGGGCACGAGCAGTACTTC.

In this sample, this clone turned up once. The J gene is TRBJ2-7, the V gene TRBV7-2; no definite D call. V lost 1 base to trimming and J lost 0 bases, with 10 bases between them. This CDR3 region has 15 residues. The V gene's germline CDR1 is SGHTA and CDR2 FQGNSA. CDR3 residues: CASSLGDGSSYEQYF. CDR3 DNA sequence: TGTGCCAGCAGCTTAGGAGACGGAAGCTCCTACGAGCAGTACTTC.

As DNA, the CDR3 is TGTGCCAGTAGTAACTTCGGACAGGGCGTCTTTGAAGCTTTCTTT. Protein sequence: CASSNFGQGVFEAFF. The chain carries TRBV19 and TRBJ1-1; TRBD1 matches at 8 bases. Trimming took 4 bases from V and 7 from J; bases not matched to a gene: 11. The CDR3 is 15 amino acids. Germline V gene lookup returns CDR1 LNHDA and CDR2 SQIVND (reference sequence).

The V call is TRBV19, the J call TRBJ2-1, with TRBD2 identical over 10 bases. Germline V CDR1 and CDR2: LNHDA, SQIVND (reference sequence). After removal of 1 base from V and 0 bases from J, the junction contained 9 bases not matched to a gene. The CDR3 runs to 19 residues. The CDR3 DNA reads TGTGCCAGTAGTATAGGACCGGGACTAGCGAGAAGCTCCTACAATGAGCAGTTCTTC. This codes for CASSIGPGLARSSYNEQFF.

This clone came up once. The genes are TRBV6-5 and TRBJ1-2; the D is unclear. Looked up from germline, CDR1 is MNHEY and CDR2 is SVGAGI. Deletions cut 4 bases from V and 5 bases from J, with 11 bases between. This CDR3 contains 13 residues. This CDR3 reads CASSSRSGYGYTF. The CDR3 DNA reads TGTGCCAGCAGTTCCCGATCGGGGTATGGCTACACCTTC.

The chain couples TRBV5-1 to TRBJ1-1; D is uncertain. This CDR3 contains 15 residues. In germline, CDR1 is SGHRS, CDR2 YFSETQ. The ends were cut back, 3 bases at V and 0 bases at J, with 12 bases in the middle. The CDR3 sequence is CASSSRRELNTEAFF. Here the CDR3 DNA reads TGCGCCAGCAGCTCCCGACGGGAATTGAACACTGAAGCTTTCTTT.

The chain employs TRBV29-1 and TRBJ1-2; a weak D match, TRBD1 (5 bases). The ends were cut back, 7 bases at V and 5 bases at J, with 11 bases in the middle. Germline V CDR1 and CDR2: SQVTM, ANQGSEA. The CDR3 runs 11 residues. The CDR3 region has the DNA TGCAGCGCTGGGGGTGGTTATGGCTACACCTTC. This translates into CSAGGGYGYTF.

In its sample, this clone was seen once. This rearrangement joins TRBV18 to TRBJ1-5; TRBD1 agrees at 7 bases. Germline CDR1 is KGHSH and CDR2 is LQKENI. The J segment lost 3 bases and the V segment lost 3 bases, leaving 2 bases of the junction unmatched. CDR3 length equals 14 residues. The CDR3 reads CASSPDRTNQPQHF. In DNA, the CDR3 is TGTGCCAGCTCACCGGACAGGACCAATCAGCCCCAGCATTTT. The complete variable domain, with remaining parts taken from reference TRBV18 and TRBJ1-5, reads NAGVMQNPRHLVRRRGQEARLRCSPMKGHSHVYWYRQLPEEGLKFMVYLQKENIIDESGMPKERFSAEFPKEGPSILRIQQVVRGDSAAYFCASSPDRTNQPQHFGDGTRLSIL.

The rearrangement joins TRBV3-1 (or the pseudogene TRBV3-2) to TRBJ1-2; weak D call: TRBD1 (5 bases). Germline CDR1 LGHDT, CDR2 YNNKEL (reference sequence). Deletions cut 4 bases from V and 4 bases from J, with 16 bases between. This CDR3 comprises 15 residues. As DNA, the CDR3 is TGTGCCAGCAGCCTTGGCCTGGAGGGGCCCTATGGCTACACCTTC. Its translation: CASSLGLEGPYGYTF.

The CDR3 sequence: CASSSTSGRFYEQYF. Written as DNA, the CDR3 is TGTGCCAGCAGCTCGACTAGCGGGAGGTTCTACGAGCAGTACTTC. The rearrangement uses TRBV11-2 and TRBJ2-7, with 13 bases fitting TRBD2. Germline V CDR1 and CDR2: SGHAT, FQNNGV. The CDR3 runs 15 residues. V trimming: 4 bases; J trimming: 3 bases; junction bases outside the gene matches: 3.